This TCR beta chain comes out of a study of chemoradiotherapy in HPV16-positive cancers. Overall study findings and caveats: In HPV16-positive patients, HPV-responsive T-cell expansion tracked better recurrence-free survival. The functional HPV-specific definition rests on just a couple of HPV16-positive patients. During treatment, candidate HPV-specific clones and E7-related motifs expanded in tumor.

Germline V lookup: CDR1 LNHDA, CDR2 SQIVND (reference sequence). V was pared by 4 bases and J by 4 bases, with 8 bases of the junction left unmatched. The CDR3 is made up of 17 amino acids. Note on this clone: Antigen: not known.

Samples were taken several times over chemoradiotherapy. TCRdb keeps only in-frame clones here, not all; method: immunoSEQ multiplex PCR. The sample lists about 13,000 clones; about 85% were seen once. The rearrangement links TRBV19 to TRBJ2-2; TRBD1 matches at 11 bases. The sequencing used blood, collected from a patient who underwent chemoradiotherapy. This sequence originates from a human donor with HPV-associated anogenital cancer. The CDR3 protein is CASSKSRTGGVTGELFF. CDR3 sequence (DNA): TGTGCCAGTAGTAAAAGCCGGACAGGGGGCGTCACCGGGGAGCTGTTTTTT.